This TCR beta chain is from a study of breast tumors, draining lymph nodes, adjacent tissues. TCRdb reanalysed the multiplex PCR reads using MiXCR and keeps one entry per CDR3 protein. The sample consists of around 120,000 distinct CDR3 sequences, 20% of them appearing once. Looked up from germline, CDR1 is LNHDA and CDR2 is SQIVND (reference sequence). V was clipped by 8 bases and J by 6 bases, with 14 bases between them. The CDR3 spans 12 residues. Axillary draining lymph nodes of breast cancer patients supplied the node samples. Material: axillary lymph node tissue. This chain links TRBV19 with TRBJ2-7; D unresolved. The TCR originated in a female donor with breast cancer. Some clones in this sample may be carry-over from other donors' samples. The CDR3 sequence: CASGTPGGEQYF. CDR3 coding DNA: TGTGCCAGTGGTACCCCCGGCGGCGAGCAGTACTTC.